Below are 26 T cell receptor beta chains sequenced from a single sample in a study of human T cells and chemical hapten exposure. Using its own MiXCR run on the RACE reads, TCRdb lists one record per CDR3 protein. The sample lists some 46,000 distinct CDR3 sequences; around 4% were seen once. Time point: healthy volunteer bleed at 2 weeks. Extraction yielded total RNA from whole blood (unfractionated). The material sequenced was whole blood. Every receptor here comes from a female donor in good health. Some clones in this sample may be carry-over from other donors' samples.

This clonotype was counted many times. V usage is TRBV5-1 and J usage is TRBJ2-1, with 9 nucleotides matching TRBD2. With V trimmed by 5 bases and J by 7 bases, 7 bases remained unmatched. The CDR3 is 14 residues long. Germline values: CDR1 SGHRS, CDR2 YFSETQ. CDR3 region: CASRVAGVGNEQFF. DNA for the CDR3: TGCGCCAGCAGAGTAGCGGGGGTCGGGAATGAGCAGTTCTTC.

This clonotype was counted ten times or more. This rearrangement joins TRBV12-3 or TRBV12-4 to TRBJ2-5, with a weak D call TRBD2 (6 bases). The V end lost 6 bases, the J end lost 1 base, and 18 bases lay between the germline ends. CDR3 size: 16 residues. CDR3 coding DNA: TGTGCCAGCAGCAGTGCTAGCGACGACCTCCAAGAGACCCAGTACTTC. Protein: CASSSASDDLQETQYF.

This clonotype has a count of ten or more. This chain joins TRBV29-1 and TRBJ2-1; 10 nucleotides line up with TRBD2. V was pared by 7 bases and J by 5 bases, with 5 bases of the junction left unmatched. This CDR3 is 13 amino acids long. Germline loops: CDR1 SQVTM, CDR2 ANQGSEA. In DNA form, the CDR3 reads TGCAGCGGTCAGCGGGGGGGTAACAATGAGCAGTTCTTC. This gives the protein CSGQRGGNNEQFF.

This clonotype occurred many times. This chain links TRBV3-1 with TRBJ2-7; no firm D call. Germline V gives CDR1 LGHDT, CDR2 YNNKEL (reference sequence). The CDR3 contains 16 residues. Trimming left V 1 base short and J 8 bases short, with 21 bases between. CDR3 in amino acids: CASSQVVLGSGGKQYF. As DNA, the CDR3 is TGTGCCAGCAGCCAAGTGGTTCTCGGGTCAGGTGGTAAGCAGTACTTC.

This clonotype showed up many times. The chain is built from TRBV3-1 and TRBJ2-5, with a tentative D call TRBD2 (6 bases). V was trimmed by 10 bases and J by 0 bases, leaving 15 bases between them. The CDR3 spans 14 residues. Germline CDR1 and CDR2: LGHDT and YNNKEL (reference sequence). The CDR3 coding sequence is TGTGCCACTAGGACTACACCGCACCAAGAGACCCAGTACTTC. Translating gives CATRTTPHQETQYF.

The sample holds a few counts of this clonotype. The chain has TRBV10-3 and TRBJ1-4; the match to TRBD1 covers 7 bases. J was trimmed by 0 bases and V by 9 bases; bases with no gene match: 19. The CDR3 contains 19 residues. CDR1 and CDR2 from the germline V gene are ENHRY and SYGVKD. In DNA, the CDR3 is TGTGCCATTTCCGAGGGGGCCCTAAGAAATCACGCAACTAATGAAAAACTGTTTTTT. Translating it yields CAISEGALRNHATNEKLFF.

This clonotype came up many times. V gene TRBV6-5 combines with J gene TRBJ1-1, with D tentatively TRBD1 (6 bases). CDR1 is MNHEY, CDR2 SVGAGI, per germline. Trimming shortened V by 5 bases and J by 8 bases, and 18 bases separated the two germline ends. The CDR3 has 14 amino acids. This chain's CDR3 is CASSRGVGGSEAFF. CDR3 in DNA: TGTGCCAGCAGTAGGGGGGTCGGAGGGTCGGAAGCTTTCTTT.

This clonotype was counted many times. This rearrangement joins TRBV5-6 to TRBJ2-3; the match to TRBD2 covers 13 bases. Germline CDR1 reads SGHDT; CDR2 reads YYEEEE. Trimming cost V 0 bases and J 6 bases; bases outside gene matches: 4. The CDR3 is 16 residues long. The CDR3 here is CASSLERTSGGDTQYF. In nucleotides, the CDR3 is TGTGCCAGCAGCTTGGAACGGACTAGCGGGGGTGATACGCAGTATTTT. The entire variable domain, with the rest obtained from reference TRBV5-6 and TRBJ2-3, is as follows: DAGVTQSPTHLIKTRGQQVTLRCSPKSGHDTVSWYQQALGQGPQFIFQYYEEEERQRGNFPDRFSGHQFPNYSSELNVNALLLGDSALYLCASSLERTSGGDTQYFGPGTRLTVL.

This clonotype was counted at least ten times. The chain links TRBV28 to TRBJ2-7; possible D gene TRBD2, 5 bases. Trimming removed 2 bases at V and 9 bases at J, with 17 bases between. This CDR3 comprises 14 residues. Germline CDR1 is MDHEN and CDR2 is SYDVKM. The CDR3 protein is CASSLEGGMVRQYF. The CDR3 DNA follows: TGTGCCAGCAGTTTAGAGGGCGGAATGGTTCGGCAGTACTTC.

The chain combines TRBV4-3 with TRBJ1-1, with D unclear. Germline V gives CDR1 LGHNA, CDR2 YSLEER. The V and J ends lost 3 bases and 1 base respectively, with 9 bases between them. The CDR3 consists of 14 residues. The CDR3: CASSHEEGNTEAFF. The DNA for the CDR3 is TGCGCCAGCAGCCATGAAGAAGGGAACACTGAAGCTTTCTTT.

This clonotype was found many times. V gene TRBV27 combines with J gene TRBJ2-2, with no clear D. V was shortened by 2 bases and J by 7 bases, with 5 bases between the two germline ends. In germline, CDR1 is MNHEY, CDR2 SMNVEV (reference sequence). The CDR3 is 12 residues long. CDR3 DNA: TGTGCCAGCAGTTTACGAGGCGGGGAGCTGTTTTTT. Encoded protein: CASSLRGGELFF.

In this sample, this clonotype turned up many times. The J gene is TRBJ2-4, the V gene TRBV6-5; the D is unclear. The CDR3 is 15 amino acids. Germline V gives CDR1 MNHEY, CDR2 SVGAGI. Deletions cut 0 bases from V and 0 bases from J, with 6 bases between. The CDR3 protein is CASSYSSSAKNIQYF. CDR3 DNA sequence: TGTGCCAGCAGTTACTCGAGCTCAGCCAAAAACATTCAGTACTTC.

This clonotype appeared many times. The chain is built from TRBV7-2 and TRBJ2-3; possible D gene TRBD1, 5 bases. Trimming removed 8 bases from V and 4 bases from J, with 16 bases in between. Germline V gene lookup returns CDR1 SGHTA and CDR2 FQGNSA. The CDR3 runs 14 residues. CDR3 sequence (DNA): TGTGCCAGCGACCAGGGCTTTAACCCAGATACGCAGTATTTT. It specifies CASDQGFNPDTQYF.

This clonotype was detected ten times or more. This sequence joins TRBV9 and TRBJ2-1; 7 bases map to TRBD1. Germline CDR1 SGDLS, CDR2 YYNGEE. CDR3 length: 15 residues. V dropped 0 bases and J dropped 4; count of bases not matched to a gene: 4. The CDR3 reads CASSVEGGRYNEQFF. CDR3 DNA: TGTGCCAGCAGCGTAGAAGGGGGCCGGTACAATGAGCAGTTCTTC.

This clonotype was detected ten times or more. This rearrangement joins TRBV3-1 to TRBJ2-3, with D possibly being TRBD2 (6 bases). Germline values: CDR1 LGHDT, CDR2 YNNKEL (reference sequence). CDR3 length: 20 amino acids. Trimming took 0 bases from V and 2 from J, leaving 24 bases between them. In DNA form, the CDR3 reads TGTGCCAGCAGCCAAGATGGGTGGAGGGCTAGGTCGATATACACAGATACGCAGTATTTT. Encoded protein: CASSQDGWRARSIYTDTQYF.

This clonotype was recorded at least ten times. The CDR3 DNA reads as TGCAGTGCTAGGGGGAGGGGGGGCATGGATGAGCAGTTCTTC. Its protein product is CSARGRGGMDEQFF. The V and J genes are TRBV20-1 and TRBJ2-1; tentative D call: TRBD2 (7 bases). The CDR3 runs to 14 residues. Trimming cost V 3 bases and J 8 bases, with 17 bases left between them. CDR1 and CDR2 (germline): DFQATT, SNEGSKA (reference sequence).

Comment on this clonotype: A much larger clone is a single base away; this may be a read error. V is TRBV3-1 and J is TRBJ1-2, with a tentative D call TRBD1 (5 bases). The CDR3 is 14 amino acids. The germline V gene has CDR1 LGHDT and CDR2 YNNKEL (reference sequence). DNA for the CDR3: TGTGCCAGCAGCCAAGATCCAGGGACCTATGGCGACACCTTC. Its protein is CASSQDPGTYGDTF.

This clonotype has at least ten counts. The chain links TRBV5-1 to TRBJ2-3; D is unresolved. CDR1 is SGHRS and CDR2 is YFSETQ in the germline V gene. Trimming stripped 0 bases from V and 0 bases from J, with 14 bases between. CDR3 length: 17 amino acids. CDR3 amino acids: CASSLARGPSSTDTQYF. CDR3 sequence (DNA): TGCGCCAGCAGCTTGGCTCGTGGGCCAAGTAGCACAGATACGCAGTATTTT.

The V gene is TRBV29-1, the J gene TRBJ2-5; no definite D call. V lost 4 bases and J lost 0, with 9 bases in between. This CDR3 has 13 amino acids. Germline V gene lookup returns CDR1 SQVTM and CDR2 ANQGSEA. CDR3 nucleotides: TGCAGCGTTGGTCTAGTTAACCAAGAGACCCAGTACTTC. As protein: CSVGLVNQETQYF. The entire variable domain, with the rest obtained from reference TRBV29-1 and TRBJ2-5, is as follows: SAVISQKPSRDICQRGTSLTIQCQVDSQVTMMFWYRQQPGQSLTLIATANQGSEATYESGFVIDKFPISRPNLTFSTLTVSNMSPEDSSIYLCSVGLVNQETQYFGPGTRLLVL.

This clonotype has ten or more counts. V is TRBV7-2 and J is TRBJ1-6; D perhaps matches TRBD1 (5 bases). Trimming removed 4 bases from V and 5 bases from J, with 12 bases in between. Germline values: CDR1 SGHTA, CDR2 FQGNSA. This CDR3 comprises 15 residues. The CDR3 DNA reads as TGTGCCAGCAGCTCCCGGGACCGAAATAATTCACCCCTCCACTTT. This codes for CASSSRDRNNSPLHF.

This clonotype was picked up many times. This chain connects TRBV20-1 to TRBJ1-3, with no clear D. Germline-derived CDR1 and CDR2 are DFQATT and SNEGSKA (reference sequence). Deletions cut 1 base from V and 4 bases from J, with 11 bases between. The CDR3 length is 14 residues. CDR3 nucleotides: TGCAGTGCTAGAGCCGGAGGGTTCGGAAACACCATATATTTT. It translates to CSARAGGFGNTIYF.

This clonotype was seen repeatedly, ten times or more. The chain joins TRBV14 to TRBJ1-1; the match to TRBD1 covers 8 bases. The germline gives CDR1 SGHDN, CDR2 FVKESK. Trimming took 2 bases from V and 0 from J; bases not matched to a gene: 5. The CDR3 loop spans 16 amino acids. The CDR3 sequence is CASSQWTGTMNTEAFF. Here the CDR3 DNA reads TGTGCCAGCAGCCAATGGACAGGGACCATGAACACTGAAGCTTTCTTT.

A remark on this clonotype: A read error may explain this, as a much larger clone is one base away. The CDR3 end shows no conserved phenylalanine or tryptophan, and so a read error is likely. V is TRBV4-1 and J is TRBJ1-5; no definite D call. Trimming removed 2 bases from V and 5 bases from J, with 13 bases in between. Germline CDR1 MGHRA, CDR2 YSYEKL. The CDR3 sequence is 15 residues long. CDR3 coding DNA: TGCGCCAGCAGCCAACTTTACAGCGGGGATCAGCCCCAGCATGTT. The encoded protein is CASSQLYSGDQPQHV.

This clonotype was seen at least ten times. V usage is TRBV11-2 and J usage is TRBJ1-1, with D perhaps TRBD1 (5 bases). Trimming removed 8 bases from V and 5 bases from J, with 21 bases in between. The CDR3 loop spans 15 amino acids. Germline lookup yields CDR1 SGHAT and CDR2 FQNNGV. CDR3 coding DNA: TGTGCCAGCCGTACCTCCAGGGCTGGGGGAACTGAAGCTTTCTTT. Translating gives CASRTSRAGGTEAFF.

This clonotype was detected many times. This chain links TRBV6-1 with TRBJ2-7; 9 bases match TRBD1. The V segment lost 5 bases and the J segment 4 bases; nucleotides outside the gene matches: 9. CDR1 and CDR2 from the germline V gene are MNHNS and SASEGT. This CDR3 comprises 15 residues. The CDR3, as DNA: TGTGCCAGCAGTTTGCCACAGGGGGCGATTTACGAGCAGTACTTC. It specifies CASSLPQGAIYEQYF.

This clonotype was detected many times. The V and J genes are TRBV27 and TRBJ2-7; TRBD1 aligns across 8 bases. The J segment lost 6 bases and the V segment lost 4 bases, leaving 5 bases of the junction unmatched. The CDR3 covers 13 residues. Germline assignment: CDR1 MNHEY and CDR2 SMNVEV (reference sequence). The CDR3 nucleotides read TGTGCCAGCAGTTCGACAGGGGCGGTCGAGCAGTACTTC. Translating it yields CASSSTGAVEQYF.